Listed below are T cell receptor beta chains from one sample, sequenced in a study of CD8 T cells in Susac syndrome. Each CDR3 protein gets one entry after TCRdb re-called the immunoSEQ multiplex PCR reads with MiXCR. Of around 180,000 distinct CDR3 sequences in the sample, 85% to 95% are singletons; the top ten hold roughly 0.094%. Sample: CD4+ T cells from PBMCs. The receptors shown here come from a human donor with multiple sclerosis. Both conserved end residues are part of each CDR3. Each record gives: J gene, D gene, clone size, V gene, CDR3 DNA, CDR3 protein. The D gene is left open where the match is weak. Only part of the rows carry a size: once, few, many, or a class if the clone is expanded.

>TRBJ2-3|-|-|TRBV9
TGTGCCAGCAGCGTAGGACACTCCACCACAGATACGCAGTATTTT
CASSVGHSTTDTQYF
>TRBJ2-7|-|-|TRBV23-1
TGCGCCAGTTCAAACCTACACCGGCCAGGCGCGCCTACCTACGAGCAGTACTTC
CASSNLHRPGAPTYEQYF
>TRBJ1-1|-|once|TRBV12-3/TRBV12-4
TGTGCCAGCAGTTTAGTCCCCATGAACACTGAAGCTTTCTTT
CASSLVPMNTEAFF
>TRBJ2-2|-|-|TRBV2
TGTGCCAGTAACCAGGGGACCTACGGCGGGGAGCTGTTTTTT
CASNQGTYGGELFF
>TRBJ2-7|TRBD2|-|TRBV20-1
TGCAGTTTTAAGACTAGCGGGGGTTACGAGCAGTACTTC
CSFKTSGGYEQYF
>TRBJ1-1|TRBD1|-|TRBV12-3/TRBV12-4
TGTGCCAGCAGTTTAGCGGGACAGGGAGGGACTGAAGCTTTCTTT
CASSLAGQGGTEAFF
>TRBJ1-1|-|-|TRBV4-1
TGCGCCAGCAGCCAAGGCACGGCCATGAACACTGAAGCTTTCTTT
CASSQGTAMNTEAFF
>TRBJ2-1|TRBD2|-|TRBV19
TGTGCCAGTAGTATAGGGCTAGCGGAGACCTACAATGAGCAGTTCTTC
CASSIGLAETYNEQFF
>TRBJ1-5|TRBD1|-|TRBV3-1
TGTGCCAGCAGCCCAAGGGGACAGTATAGCAATCAGCCCCAGCATTTT
CASSPRGQYSNQPQHF
>TRBJ2-1|-|-|TRBV4-3
TGCGCCAGCAGCCAAGACGGGGGATCTGGGAATGAGCAGTTCTTC
CASSQDGGSGNEQFF
>TRBJ2-3|-|-|TRBV29-1
TGCAGCGCACGGGCCTCCCCGAGGGATACGCAGTATTTT
CSARASPRDTQYF
>TRBJ2-7|-|-|TRBV18
TGTGCCAGCTCTCACCAACCCCTGAATACCGGCGGGGAGCAGTACTTC
CASSHQPLNTGGEQYF
>TRBJ2-1|-|few|TRBV7-3
TGTGCCAGCAGCTTAGACCCCAACAATGAGCAGTTCTTC
CASSLDPNNEQFF
>TRBJ2-5|-|-|TRBV30
TGTGCCTGGAGTGTCGGGGTTCCAGAGACCCAGTACTTC
CAWSVGVPETQYF
>TRBJ1-2|TRBD1|-|TRBV3-1
TGTGCCAGCAGCCAAGGACAGGGTCTGTATGGCTACACCTTC
CASSQGQGLYGYTF
>TRBJ1-2|-|-|TRBV25-1
TGTGCCAGCAGTGAAACCCCCAACTATGGCTACACCTTC
CASSETPNYGYTF
>TRBJ2-3|-|-|TRBV19
TGTGCCAGTAGAGTACAGAGTTCTAGCACAGATACGCAGTATTTT
CASRVQSSSTDTQYF
>TRBJ1-5|TRBD1|once|TRBV12-3/TRBV12-4
TGTGCCAGCAGACCCGGGACAGGGAGTAGCCAGCCCCAGCATTTT
CASRPGTGSSQPQHF
>TRBJ2-7|-|-|TRBV2
TGTGCCAGCACTTTGTCTTGGGAGCAGTACTTC
CASTLSWEQYF
>TRBJ1-1|-|once|TRBV2
TGTGCCAGCAGTGATCCCGACAAGAACACTGAAGCTTTCTTT
CASSDPDKNTEAFF
>TRBJ1-1|-|-|TRBV18
TGTGCCAGCTCATCCGGGTCCACTGAAGCTTTCTTT
CASSSGSTEAFF
>TRBJ2-3|-|-|TRBV6-1
TGTGCCAGCAGCCCCCTACTTGACCCGGCGGCCACAGATACGCAGTATTTT
CASSPLLDPAATDTQYF
>TRBJ1-3|-|-|TRBV20-1
TGCAGTGCTAGGCGTGTCGGGACTGGAAACACCATATATTTT
CSARRVGTGNTIYF
>TRBJ2-3|TRBD1|-|TRBV28
TGTGCCAGCACCACCGGACAGGGAACAGATACGCAGTATTTT
CASTTGQGTDTQYF
>TRBJ2-7|TRBD1|-|TRBV12-3/TRBV12-4
TGTGCCAGCAGCAACAGGGGTTACGAGCAGTACTTC
CASSNRGYEQYF
>TRBJ2-1|-|-|TRBV5-1
TGCGCCAGCAGCTTGGCGGGACCAGACAATGAGCAGTTCTTC
CASSLAGPDNEQFF
>TRBJ2-1|-|-|TRBV12-3/TRBV12-4
TGTGCCAGCAGTTTGTCGTCAGGCTTCAATGAGCAGTTCTTC
CASSLSSGFNEQFF
>TRBJ1-4|-|-|TRBV7-8
TGTGCCAGCAGCCCAGGTCGGATTGCAACTAATGAAAAACTGTTTTTT
CASSPGRIATNEKLFF
>TRBJ2-2|TRBD1|once|TRBV5-1
TGCGCCAGCAGCCCCGGACAGGTGAACACCGGGGAGCTGTTTTTT
CASSPGQVNTGELFF
>TRBJ2-2|-|-|TRBV9
TGTGCCAGCAGCGTAACACCGAACACCGGGGAGCTGTTTTTT
CASSVTPNTGELFF
>TRBJ1-2|TRBD1|-|TRBV3-1
TGTGCCAGCAGCCAAGACTGGCAGGGGGGCTATGGCTACACCTTC
CASSQDWQGGYGYTF
>TRBJ1-1|-|-|TRBV7-9
TGTGCCAGCAGCTTAGAGCAGGGTTTGAACACTGAAGCTTTCTTT
CASSLEQGLNTEAFF
>TRBJ2-5|TRBD2|-|TRBV3-1
TGTGCCAGCAGCCAAGGCATGGCTAGCGGGCAAGAGACCCAGTACTTC
CASSQGMASGQETQYF
>TRBJ1-2|-|-|TRBV5-1
TGCGCCAGCAGCCCAGGGGACCGCTCCCCGGGTTATGGCTACACCTTC
CASSPGDRSPGYGYTF
>TRBJ1-3|-|few|TRBV4-1
TGCGCCAGCAGCCAGGCAGTCGGAAACACCATATATTTT
CASSQAVGNTIYF
>TRBJ2-7|TRBD1|-|TRBV4-2
TGTGCCAGCAGCCAGACACAGGGGCCTATCTCCTACGAGCAGTACTTC
CASSQTQGPISYEQYF
>TRBJ2-5|-|few|TRBV28
TGTGCCAGCAGTTTATGGGACAGTCAAGAGACCCAGTACTTC
CASSLWDSQETQYF
>TRBJ1-2|TRBD1|-|TRBV6-5
TGTGCCAGCAGCCCCGACAGGGTCTATGGCTACACCTTC
CASSPDRVYGYTF
>TRBJ2-4|-|-|TRBV4-3
TGCGCCAGCAGCCTAGAGGTGGTTCTAGCCAAAAACATTCAGTACTTC
CASSLEVVLAKNIQYF
>TRBJ2-7|-|-|TRBV6-6
TGTGCCAGCAGTTACAGACTTGACGAGCAGTACTTC
CASSYRLDEQYF
>TRBJ2-1|-|-|TRBV7-9
TGTGCCAGCAGCTTATCCAATCTTGAGCAGTTCTTC
CASSLSNLEQFF
>TRBJ1-4|-|-|TRBV5-4
TGTGCCAGCAGCTTGAAACAGGGTAATGAAAAACTGTTTTTT
CASSLKQGNEKLFF
>TRBJ2-7|-|-|TRBV19
TGTGCCAGTAGTATAAAATTCCTCTCCTACGAGCAGTACTTC
CASSIKFLSYEQYF
>TRBJ2-1|TRBD2|-|TRBV7-2
TGTGCCAGCAGCTTTCAGCGGGAGTCCTACAATGAGCAGTTCTTC
CASSFQRESYNEQFF
>TRBJ2-6|-|-|TRBV27
TGTGCCAGCAAGGGGGGGCCCTCTGGGGCCAACGTCCTGACTTTC
CASKGGPSGANVLTF
>TRBJ1-1|-|-|TRBV6-5
TGTGCCAGCACTCGGGGCCAGTACACTGAAGCTTTCTTT
CASTRGQYTEAFF
>TRBJ2-7|-|-|TRBV12-3/TRBV12-4
TGTGCCAGCAGTTTGTTTGACAGAGCCTACGAGCAGTACTTC
CASSLFDRAYEQYF
>TRBJ2-5|TRBD2|-|TRBV2
TGTGCCAGCAGGGGCCTAGCGGGAATATCAAGTGAGACCCAGTACTTC
CASRGLAGISSETQYF
>TRBJ1-6|-|-|TRBV6-6
TGTGCCAGCAGTTCATACAGAAGCTCCTATAATTCACCCCTCCACTTT
CASSSYRSSYNSPLHF
>TRBJ2-1|TRBD1|-|TRBV11-2
TGTGCCAGCAGCCCAACCGGGACAGGTTATGTCAATGAGCAGTTCTTC
CASSPTGTGYVNEQFF
>TRBJ2-1|TRBD2|-|TRBV7-8
TGTGCCAGCAGCTTAGTGTATAGCGGGAGGGCCGGTTTTTTGGACAATGAGCAGTTCTTC
CASSLVYSGRAGFLDNEQFF
>TRBJ1-5|-|-|TRBV3-1
TGTGCCAGCAGCCAAGGAGGGGCTCAGCCCCAGCATTTT
CASSQGGAQPQHF
>TRBJ2-1|-|-|TRBV3-1
TGTGCCAGCAGCCAAGATCGGCCGCGGTTCTATAGTGAGCAGTTCTTC
CASSQDRPRFYSEQFF
>TRBJ2-1|TRBD2|-|TRBV7-3
TGTGCCAGCAGCTCGAGGACTAGCGGGAGTGCATACAATGAGCAGTTCTTC
CASSSRTSGSAYNEQFF
>TRBJ1-1|-|-|TRBV30
TGTGCCTGGATCCTCCCCGGGTTTAAAGCTTTCTTT
CAWILPGFKAFF
>TRBJ2-7|TRBD1|-|TRBV28
TGTGCCAGCAGACCAGGGGGCGGAGACGAGCAGTACTTC
CASRPGGGDEQYF
>TRBJ2-6|-|-|TRBV6-5
TGTGCCAGCAGCCACCTCCTCTCTGGGGCCAACGTCCTGACTTTC
CASSHLLSGANVLTF
>TRBJ2-3|TRBD2|-|TRBV25-1
TGTGCCACCGGACTAGCGGGGAGCACAGATACGCAGTATTTT
CATGLAGSTDTQYF